A single sample is the source of the 14 T cell receptor beta chains below, sequenced in a study of blood T cell repertoires in COVID-19. Profiled with immunoSEQ multiplex PCR; TCRdb holds only in-frame clones, not every one. The sample has under 250,000 clones, 75% to 90% seen once; the top ten hold 2.6%. The sequencing input was peripheral blood. These receptors were taken from a woman between 65 and 79 years old with active or convalescent COVID-19.

V usage is TRBV3-1 (or the pseudogene TRBV3-2) and J usage is TRBJ1-2; D uncertain. Trimming left V 1 base short and J 7 bases short, with 19 bases between. The CDR3 runs to 16 residues. CDR1 LGHDT and CDR2 YNNKEL come from the germline V gene (reference sequence). The CDR3 coding sequence is TGTGCCAGCAGCCAAGGGGAGTATGCCAGATCGGGTGGCTACACCTTC. Amino acids: CASSQGEYARSGGYTF.

The V gene is TRBV6-4, the J gene TRBJ1-2; a possible D gene is TRBD1 (5 bases). Trimming removed 6 bases from V and 2 bases from J, with 19 bases in between. Germline values: CDR1 MRHNA, CDR2 SNTAGT. The CDR3 consists of 16 residues. CDR3 bases: TGTGCCAGCAGAGGGGATGGCAGGACATTAAACTATGGCTACACCTTC. It specifies CASRGDGRTLNYGYTF.

This chain uses TRBV28 with TRBJ1-3, with 8 bases that match TRBD1. This CDR3 contains 14 residues. V trimming: 6 bases; J trimming: 0 bases; junction bases outside the gene matches: 1. Germline CDR1 reads MDHEN; CDR2 reads SYDVKM. In DNA form, the CDR3 reads TGTGCCAGCAGAGGACAGGGCTCTGGAAACACCATATATTTT. As protein: CASRGQGSGNTIYF.

V and J are TRBV4-1 and TRBJ2-3, with TRBD2 identical over 7 bases. The CDR3 sequence is 14 residues long. The ends lost 0 bases at V and 9 bases at J; junction bases unmatched: 6. Germline V gene data show CDR1 as MGHRA and CDR2 as YSYEKL. The CDR3 DNA reads TGCGCCAGCAGCCAAGAAATAAGAGCGGGAACGCAGTATTTT. Amino acids: CASSQEIRAGTQYF.

The chain joins TRBV7-3 to TRBJ1-6; TRBD1 aligns across 9 bases. CDR1 and CDR2 (germline): SGHTA, FQGTGA. V shed 2 bases, J shed 7 bases, and the junction held 0 bases outside the gene matches. The CDR3 consists of 14 residues. Here the CDR3 reads CASSLDRGNSPLHF. CDR3 in DNA: TGTGCCAGCAGCTTAGACAGGGGGAATTCACCCCTCCACTTT.

CDR3 coding DNA: TGTGCCAGCAGCTTAACCGGGACAGGGGGAATAGAAAATTCACCCCTCCACTTT. It codes for CASSLTGTGGIENSPLHF. This chain links TRBV7-9 with TRBJ1-6; TRBD1 agrees at 11 bases. Germline V gene sequence: CDR1 SEHNR, CDR2 FQNEAQ (reference sequence). J was trimmed by 7 bases and V by 2 bases; bases with no gene match: 10. The CDR3 covers 18 residues.

This clone turned up a few times. The chain couples TRBV4-2 to TRBJ2-3, with a weak D call TRBD2 (6 bases). CDR3 length: 15 amino acids. V dropped 1 base and J dropped 2 bases, with 10 bases sitting between them. CDR1 LGHNA and CDR2 YNFKEQ come from the germline V gene. The CDR3 DNA reads as TGTGCCAGCAGCCAAGGAGCGGGCTCCACAGATACGCAGTATTTT. This translates into CASSQGAGSTDTQYF.

Only one count was recorded for this clone. The chain employs TRBV5-1 and TRBJ1-2; tentatively, D is TRBD1 (5 bases). Germline assignment: CDR1 SGHRS and CDR2 YFSETQ. V dropped 0 bases and J dropped 8 bases, with 17 bases sitting between them. The length of the CDR3 is 15 residues. This CDR3 reads CASSLAGGQGRGYTF. DNA of the CDR3: TGCGCCAGCAGCTTGGCTGGTGGTCAGGGAAGGGGCTACACCTTC.

The chain links TRBV4-2 to TRBJ1-6; D ambiguous. Per germline, CDR1 LGHNA and CDR2 YNFKEQ. The CDR3 is 17 amino acids. V dropped 4 bases and J dropped 1 base, with 14 bases sitting between them. The CDR3: CASSPELVRSYNSPLHF. The CDR3 nucleotides read TGTGCCAGCAGCCCCGAGTTGGTTCGGTCCTATAATTCACCCCTCCACTTT.

The rearrangement uses TRBV4-1 and TRBJ1-4; no definite D call. V lost 0 bases, J lost 0 bases, and 20 bases lay in between. The CDR3 consists of 20 residues. Germline assignment: CDR1 MGHRA and CDR2 YSYEKL. The CDR3 DNA reads as TGCGCCAGCAGCCAAGATCAAAGACTTTACTGGTCTGCAACTAATGAAAAACTGTTTTTT. It is translated as CASSQDQRLYWSATNEKLFF.

This rearrangement joins TRBV5-4 to TRBJ1-6, with D possibly being TRBD1 (6 bases). This CDR3 comprises 14 residues. V was trimmed by 4 bases and J by 7 bases, leaving 12 bases between them. CDR1 is SGHNT and CDR2 is YYREEE in the germline V gene (reference sequence). CDR3 residues: CASSVDSTNSPLHF. The CDR3 DNA reads as TGTGCCAGCAGCGTGGACAGCACCAATTCACCCCTCCACTTT.

This chain links TRBV27 with TRBJ2-3, with D perhaps matching TRBD2 (6 bases). Germline V gene data show CDR1 as MNHEY and CDR2 as SMNVEV (reference sequence). V was clipped by 5 bases and J by 5 bases, with 14 bases between them. The CDR3 totals 14 residues. CDR3 region: CASSPRDFRDTQYF. DNA of the CDR3: TGTGCCAGCAGTCCGAGGGACTTCCGAGATACGCAGTATTTT.

This clone appeared a single time. The chain couples TRBV7-3 to TRBJ2-1; maybe TRBD1 (6 bases). The length of the CDR3 is 14 residues. The germline CDR1 and CDR2 sequences are SGHTA and FQGTGA. The ends were cut back, 5 bases at V and 2 bases at J, with 10 bases in the middle. This CDR3 is CASSLQGPYNEQFF. The DNA for the CDR3 is TGTGCCAGCAGCCTACAGGGCCCCTACAATGAGCAGTTCTTC.

This clone came up once. The rearrangement joins TRBV5-4 to TRBJ2-1; 12 nucleotides align to TRBD2. The CDR3 is made up of 15 amino acids. Losses at the gene ends were 4 bases for V and 2 bases for J; bases not matched to a gene: 1. The V gene's germline CDR1 is SGHNT and CDR2 YYREEE (reference sequence). DNA of the CDR3: TGTGCCAGCAGCCTAGCGGGAGGGGCCTACAATGAGCAGTTCTTC. Its protein product is CASSLAGGAYNEQFF.